A single sample gave rise to the 26 T cell receptor beta chains below, sequenced in a study of tumor and adjacent non-tumor tissue in lung cancer. Three rounds of nested PCR, following a modified ARM-PCR protocol, produced the TCRbeta library. One entry per CDR3 protein, called by TCRdb with MiXCR from the multiplex PCR reads. The top ten clones hold less than 15% of a sample with 60,000 to 85,000 distinct CDR3 sequences, over 75% of them seen once. No cell sorting was done before RNA was extracted from the tissue. The sequenced material came from lung tumor tissue. Source of these receptors: a woman aged 45-60 years with non-small cell lung cancer.

This clonotype was seen repeatedly, ten times or more. The chain couples TRBV2 to TRBJ1-1; D uncertain. Germline V gene sequence: CDR1 SNHLY, CDR2 FYNNEI. The CDR3 has 15 amino acids. The V end was cut by 1 base, the J end by 3 bases, with 12 bases between. DNA for the CDR3: TGTGCCAGCAGTGAAGATCGGGTAATGTACACTGAAGCTTTCTTT. Translated: CASSEDRVMYTEAFF.

A remark on this clonotype: The junction shows a germline mismatch at one end, possibly a read error. V is TRBV11-2 and J is TRBJ2-7, with TRBD2 identical over 8 bases. From germline, CDR1 is SGHAT and CDR2 FQNNGV. CDR3 length: 16 amino acids. CDR3 bases: TGTGCCAGCAGCTTACACTCCAGCGGGAGACTTAGTGAGCAGCATTTC. Its protein product is CASSLHSSGRLSEQHF. Full variable domain (missing parts from reference TRBV11-2 and TRBJ2-7): EAGVAQSPRYKIIEKRQSVAFWCNPISGHATLYWYQQILGQGPKLLIQFQNNGVVDDSQLPKDRFSAERLKGVDSTLKIQPAKLEDSAVYLCASSLHSSGRLSEQHFGPGTRLTVT.

Note on this clonotype: Given a much more abundant clone one base away, this may be a read error. The chain combines TRBV28 with TRBJ1-3; TRBD1 might be the D (5 bases). The length of the CDR3 is 16 residues. CDR1 is MDHEN and CDR2 is SYDVKM in the germline V gene. CDR3 nucleotides: TGTGCCAGCAAAATGGTAGGGGCTAGCTCTAGAAACACCATATATTTT. It yields the protein CASKMVGASSRNTIYF.

Concerning this clonotype: A read error may account for a junction end that differs from germline. The V and J genes are TRBV20-1 and TRBJ2-2; a possible D gene is TRBD2 (5 bases). The germline V gene encodes CDR1 DFQATT and CDR2 SNEGSKA (reference sequence). The CDR3 is 12 amino acids. The CDR3 DNA reads TGCAGTGCTACGGGATACACCCGGGAGCTGTTTTTT. The encoded protein is CSATGYTRELFF.

In regard to this clonotype: The CDR3 does not end in the conserved phenylalanine or tryptophan, so this is likely a read error. V gene TRBV5-4 combines with J gene TRBJ2-2; perhaps TRBD2 as D (6 bases). Trimming pared 5 bases from V and 5 bases from J, leaving 13 bases between. The CDR3 loop spans 14 amino acids. Germline V gene sequence: CDR1 SGHNT, CDR2 YYREEE (reference sequence). The CDR3 loop is CASSVGAGTGELFY. CDR3 sequence (DNA): TGTGCCAGCAGTGTTGGTGCGGGAACCGGGGAGCTGTTTTAT.

Within the sample, this clonotype is medium-sized. The gene calls are TRBV4-1 and TRBJ2-5, with 9 positions matching TRBD1. CDR3 length equals 15 residues. Germline loops: CDR1 MGHRA, CDR2 YSYEKL. With 0 bases clipped from V and 3 bases from J, the junction kept 2 bases outside the gene matches. The CDR3 bases are TGCGCCAGCAGCCAAGAGGGGACAGGGAAAGAGACCCAGTACTTC. Translated: CASSQEGTGKETQYF.

In regard to this clonotype: Relative to the germline gene, one junction end is altered; a read error may explain this. V and J are TRBV12-3 or TRBV12-4 and TRBJ2-1; TRBD2 matches at 7 bases. There are 13 residues in the CDR3. The CDR3: CASSFGRYNEQFF. CDR3 bases: TGTGCCAGCAGTTTCGGGAGGTACAACGAGCAGTTCTTC.

This clonotype showed up just a few times. Germline is not matched at one junction end, which may reflect a read error. The chain uses TRBV5-5 and TRBJ2-7; D not resolved. This CDR3 is built from 14 residues. From germline, CDR1 is SGHKS and CDR2 YYEKEE (reference sequence). The CDR3 nucleotides are TGTGTCAGCAGCTTGGCTCGCGTATCCTACGAGCAGTACTTC. Its protein is CVSSLARVSYEQYF.

As to this clonotype: The junction departs from germline at one end; a sequencing error may be responsible. The CDR3 reads CVSCRSAYNYGYAF. CDR3 coding DNA: TGTGTCAGCTGTCGATCGGCGTATAACTATGGCTACGCCTTC. The rearrangement joins TRBV28 to TRBJ1-2; no reliable D call. Germline assignment: CDR1 MDHEN and CDR2 SYDVKM. The CDR3 length is 14 residues.

On this clonotype itself: At one boundary the junction diverges from the germline segment, which might be a read error. V and J are TRBV6-5 and TRBJ1-3, with D possibly being TRBD1 (5 bases). The germline gives CDR1 MNHEY, CDR2 SVGAGI. CDR3 length: 12 residues. CDR3 DNA: TGTGCCAAAATTGGAGACAGTCGGACCATACATTTT. It specifies CAKIGDSRTIHF.

About this clonotype itself: The junction and the germline gene differ at one end; a read error may be behind it. The chain links TRBV11-2 to TRBJ2-1, with a weak D call TRBD2 (5 bases). Germline CDR1 and CDR2: SGHAT and FQNNGV. The CDR3 contains 13 residues. The CDR3 loop is CACSLELSGEQFF. The CDR3 DNA reads TGTGCCTGCAGCTTAGAACTGAGCGGCGAGCAGTTCTTC.

This clonotype was found a few times. The CDR3 does not end in the conserved phenylalanine or tryptophan, so this is likely a read error. The V call is TRBV4-1, the J call TRBJ1-5; D unresolved. Per germline, CDR1 MGHRA and CDR2 YSYEKL. The CDR3 is 15 residues long. The CDR3 protein is CASSQVPGSNQPQHL. CDR3 DNA sequence: TGTGCCAGCAGCCAAGTTCCGGGGTCCAATCAGCCCCAGCATCTT.

Worth noting for this clonotype: This sequence may be a read error, since a much larger clone differs from it by one base. This chain joins TRBV6-6 and TRBJ1-5, with a possible D match to TRBD1 (6 bases). The CDR3 totals 15 residues. Germline V gene lookup returns CDR1 MNHNY and CDR2 SVGAGI (reference sequence). The CDR3 DNA is TGTGCCAGCAATTACGGTGACAGGCTAAATCAGCCCCAGCATTTT. Protein product: CASNYGDRLNQPQHF.

A note on this clonotype: Sequence at one end of the junction differs from germline and may be a read error. The chain recombines TRBV29-1 with TRBJ2-7, with a tentative D call TRBD2 (5 bases). Germline loops: CDR1 SQVTM, CDR2 ANQGSEA. This CDR3 contains 12 residues. CDR3 residues: CCVEAQSYEQCF. The CDR3 DNA is TGCTGCGTGGAGGCCCAGAGCTACGAGCAGTGCTTC.

The V gene is TRBV4-2, the J gene TRBJ2-7; 7 bases match TRBD2. This CDR3 has 18 residues. Germline V lookup: CDR1 LGHNA, CDR2 YNFKEQ. V trimming: 0 bases; J trimming: 6 bases; junction bases outside the gene matches: 17. This CDR3 reads CASSQEGLVGEDHCEQYF. The CDR3 bases are TGTGCCAGCAGCCAAGAAGGACTAGTGGGAGAAGACCACTGCGAGCAGTACTTC.

Note on this clonotype: At one of its ends the junction is not consistent with the germline gene, which may arise from a read error. The chain combines TRBV28 with TRBJ2-1; the D gene could be TRBD1 or TRBD2 (5 bases each). The CDR3 loop spans 17 amino acids. Germline CDR1 reads MDHEN; CDR2 reads SYDVKM. The DNA for the CDR3 is TGTTCCAGCAGTTTATGGGACCCACTCGAGTACGCCTATGAGCAGTTCTTC. Protein product: CSSSLWDPLEYAYEQFF.

The rearrangement links TRBV10-1 to TRBJ2-3, with D possibly matching TRBD2 (6 bases). The CDR3 runs 15 residues. Germline V gene data show CDR1 as WNHNN and CDR2 as SYGVQD (reference sequence). The CDR3 bases are TGCGTCAGTAGTGAGTCGGGGGTGATGGCAGATACGCAGTATTTT. It codes for CVSSESGVMADTQYF.

Of note for this clonotype: The junction and the germline gene differ at one end; a read error may be behind it. The rearrangement uses TRBV6-5 and TRBJ1-2; D is unresolved. CDR1 MNHEY and CDR2 SVGAGI come from the germline V gene. The CDR3 runs to 13 residues. CDR3 in DNA: TGTACCAGCAGCCTATGTGGGTCAAACGGCTACAGCTTC. It translates to CTSSLCGSNGYSF.

The chain employs TRBV7-2 and TRBJ1-5, with no clear D. V lost 9 bases to trimming and J lost 2 bases, with 20 bases between them. CDR1 SGHTA and CDR2 FQGNSA come from the germline V gene. The CDR3 runs to 16 residues. The CDR3 DNA reads TGTGCCAGAAGCCCCTGGACTCTCTTCGGCAATCAGCCCCAGCATTTT. Its translation: CARSPWTLFGNQPQHF.

The rearrangement joins TRBV4-1 to TRBJ2-7; a possible D gene is TRBD2 (6 bases). Germline CDR1 MGHRA, CDR2 YSYEKL. CDR3 length: 16 residues. Trimming pared 3 bases from V and 3 bases from J, leaving 18 bases between. This chain's CDR3 is CASSQDMTSGFYEQYF. The CDR3 nucleotides read TGCGCCAGCAGCCAGGATATGACTAGTGGGTTCTACGAGCAGTACTTC.

The chain is built from TRBV12-3 or TRBV12-4 and TRBJ1-2; tentatively, D is TRBD1 (5 bases). CDR3 length equals 12 residues. Between the trimmed V and J ends, which lost 10 bases and 7 bases, there was a span of 16 bases. CDR3 sequence (DNA): TGTGCCACCCCCAGGGAACTCAGTGGCTACACCTTC. Translation: CATPRELSGYTF.

In the case of this clonotype: The CDR3 does not close with the conserved phenylalanine or tryptophan, likely indicating a read error. The limits of the CDR3 on the DNA are not certain, so only TCRdb's listed CDR3 is given. The chain employs TRBV28 and TRBJ2-5; the DNA was not compared with TRBD1, the D call given in the table. A total of 14 residues make up the CDR3, ends included. CDR1 and CDR2 from the germline V gene are MDHEN and SYDVKM. The CDR3 protein is CASSKTGTQETQYL.

The chain combines TRBV29-1 with TRBJ2-1, with a weak D call TRBD2 (6 bases). Germline assignment: CDR1 SQVTM and CDR2 ANQGSEA. V was cut by 3 bases and J by 7 bases, with 19 bases left in between. The CDR3 totals 15 residues. Here the CDR3 reads CSVDGGLLDVNEQFF. The CDR3, as DNA: TGCAGCGTTGATGGGGGACTCTTGGACGTTAATGAGCAGTTCTTC.

A few counts support this clonotype. At one end, the junction sequence differs from germline, possibly due to a read error. The V gene is TRBV6-1, the J gene TRBJ2-7, with D unclear. CDR3 length: 14 residues. Germline lookup yields CDR1 MNHNS and CDR2 SASEGT. CDR3 sequence (DNA): TGTGCCAGCGAAGCTCAGGAGAGCTCCTACGGGCAGTACTTC. Protein: CASEAQESSYGQYF.

The rearrangement links TRBV29-1 to TRBJ1-2, with unresolved D. Per germline, CDR1 SQVTM and CDR2 ANQGSEA. The CDR3 extends over 13 amino acids. CDR3 sequence: CIVERQEAYGYTF. The CDR3 bases are TGCATCGTCGAACGGCAGGAGGCTTATGGCTACACCTTC.

About this clonotype: The germline gene is not matched at one end of the junction; a read error may be the cause. The genes are TRBV5-1 and TRBJ2-7, with 8 positions matching TRBD2. CDR3 length equals 15 residues. The germline V gene encodes CDR1 SGHRS and CDR2 YFSETQ. CDR3 nucleotide sequence: TGCGCCAGCAACTTGGCGGGAGGTGCCTCCTACGAGCAGTACTTC. It encodes CASNLAGGASYEQYF.